This entry concerns a single TCR beta chain. What it binds is unknown. The data belong to a study of shared clonotypes between healthy human individuals. Whole-study results and caveats: Genetic and exposure-history diversity was limited by the few donors.

The unsorted PBMC replicate PCRs were performed with about 300 ng DNA, around 29,000 T cell genomes. Some clones are missing from TCRdb's copy, which holds only in-frame ones; the method was immunoSEQ multiplex PCR. The table includes roughly 500,000 clones, roughly 80% detected once. The CDR3 extends over 13 amino acids. V lost 0 bases to trimming and J lost 4 bases, with 6 bases between them. CDR1 is ENHRY and CDR2 is SYGVKD in the germline V gene. The rearrangement links TRBV10-3 to TRBJ1-1; D is undetermined. Sequenced material: PBMCs. The TCR originated in a woman between 35 and 50 years old in good health. Some clones in this sample may be carry-over from other donors' samples. CDR3 amino acids: CAISESRVTEAFF. The CDR3 nucleotides are TGTGCCATCAGTGAGTCGAGGGTCACTGAAGCTTTCTTT.